The entry below gives a single T cell receptor beta chain sequence along with its context. Its antigen remains unknown. Isolation of CD4+ and CD8+ cells used positive magnetic bead selection, with purity checked by flow cytometry. The CDR3 totals 15 residues. Germline V CDR1 and CDR2: SGHVS, FQNEAQ. The ends lost 2 bases at V and 7 bases at J; junction bases unmatched: 5. Method: immunoSEQ multiplex PCR; TCRdb's copy keeps in-frame clones and lacks some. The data hold some 30,000 clones, with approximately 85% observed a single time. The data originate from a study of somatic mutations in cytotoxic T cells in rheumatoid arthritis. The study, taken as a whole, reports: Antigen targets of the expanded CD8+ clones remained unidentified. With about 65 patients examined, roughly 8 had a largest CD8+ clone exceeding 20% of CD8+ cells.

The receptor's source is an adult with rheumatoid arthritis. This sequence joins TRBV7-8 and TRBJ1-4; 9 nucleotides align to TRBD1. Sequences were obtained from CD8+ T cells sorted from blood. The CDR3 spells CASSLWTGEFEKLFF. The CDR3 coding sequence is TGTGCCAGCAGCTTATGGACAGGGGAATTTGAAAAACTGTTTTTT.